The rows below give T cell receptor beta chains drawn from one sample of a study of PD-1 blockade in classical Hodgkin lymphoma. Using immunoSEQ multiplex PCR, the repertoire was profiled, and TCRdb retains in-frame clones only, with some absent. This sample carries under 25,000 clones, over 60% of them seen once, and the ten largest clones take roughly 17%. This specimen was peripheral blood mononuclear cells (PBMCs), taken before the second cycle of nivolumab. The receptors were sampled from a human donor with classical Hodgkin lymphoma. The CDR3 runs from the conserved cysteine through the conserved F or W. D genes are given only for firm matches. Expanded clones get a size class; other rows say once, few or many, or leave the size out.

cdr3_nt cdr3_aa d_call v_call clone_size j_call
TGTGCCAGCAGCCTCCGACACAAATACGAGCAGTACTTC CASSLRHKYEQYF . TRBV6-5 . TRBJ2-7
TGCGCCAGCAGCTTGGTAGCGGATACTAGCACAGATACGCAGTATTTT CASSLVADTSTDTQYF . TRBV5-1 . TRBJ2-3
TGTGCCAGCTCACCACCCGGAAGCTACGAGCAGTACTTC CASSPPGSYEQYF . TRBV18 . TRBJ2-7
TGTGCCATCGGAAGGGGCGGGCCTACAGATGAGACCCAGTACTTC CAIGRGGPTDETQYF . TRBV10-3 . TRBJ2-5
TGTGCCAGCAGTTTTTTGGTCGGGGATGGGGGCTACACCTTC CASSFLVGDGGYTF . TRBV28 once TRBJ1-2
TGTGCCAGCAGAAAACTCGGGACAGGGCCCGAGCAGTACTTC CASRKLGTGPEQYF TRBD1 TRBV6-1 once TRBJ2-7
TGTGCCAGCAGTTTATCGGGCAATGAGCAGTTCTTC CASSLSGNEQFF . TRBV28 . TRBJ2-1
TGTGCCAGTAGTATAAGACAAGGCGAGCAGTACTTC CASSIRQGEQYF . TRBV19 . TRBJ2-7
TGTGCCAGCAGTTACGGACTAGCGGGAGGTGAAGAGACCCAGTACTTC CASSYGLAGGEETQYF TRBD2 TRBV6-6 . TRBJ2-5
TGCGCCAGCAGCCTACAGGGATTGCTGGAGGCCAAAAACATTCAGTACTTC CASSLQGLLEAKNIQYF . TRBV5-1 . TRBJ2-4
TGTGCCAGCAGTGATCTAGCGGGAGTCACCGGGGAGCTGTTTTTT CASSDLAGVTGELFF TRBD2 TRBV25-1 . TRBJ2-2
TGTGCCAGCAGGGTCGCGACTAGCCGGCCAGATACGCAGTATTTT CASRVATSRPDTQYF TRBD2 TRBV5-4 . TRBJ2-3
TGTGCCAGCAGCGTAGAGGGGGGTCGAGGGGGCAGTGGCTACACCTTC CASSVEGGRGGSGYTF TRBD1 TRBV7-2 medium-sized TRBJ1-2
TGCAGCGTTTACCGGAAGAACACCGGGGAGCTGTTTTTT CSVYRKNTGELFF . TRBV29-1 . TRBJ2-2
TGTGCCAGCATGAGGGGACCGAACACTGAAGCTTTCTTT CASMRGPNTEAFF . TRBV2 . TRBJ1-1
TGTGCCAGCAGCCGCATTCAGGGTCCCGGGGCCAACGTCCTGACTTTC CASSRIQGPGANVLTF . TRBV5-4 . TRBJ2-6
TGTGCCAGCAGCGTAGGACAGTTGGTTACTGAAGCTTTCTTT CASSVGQLVTEAFF . TRBV9 . TRBJ1-1
TGTGCCAGCAGCTTGGGGACAGGGGGCGACCGCTCCTACGAGCAGTACTTC CASSLGTGGDRSYEQYF TRBD1 TRBV11-2 . TRBJ2-7
TGCGCCAGCAGCTTGGGGACAGGGGGCATGAACACTGAAGCTTTCTTT CASSLGTGGMNTEAFF TRBD1 TRBV5-1 . TRBJ1-1
TGTGCCAGCAGAAGGGACAGAAACTCCTACGAGCAGTACTTC CASRRDRNSYEQYF TRBD1 TRBV6-5 . TRBJ2-7
TGCGCCAGCCAGCGGGACACCATATATTTT CASQRDTIYF . TRBV5-1 few TRBJ1-3
TGCAGCGTCCAGAGAGTAGATACGCAGTATTTT CSVQRVDTQYF . TRBV29-1 . TRBJ2-3
TGTGCCAGCAGCATCCACACTCTAGCTAATGAAAAACTGTTTTTT CASSIHTLANEKLFF . TRBV11-2 . TRBJ1-4
TGTGCCAGCACCCCCAGAGATCTAGCGCCCACAGATACGCAGTATTTT CASTPRDLAPTDTQYF . TRBV6-6 . TRBJ2-3
TGCGCCAGCAGCTCCCCTCGACAGGGGGGTGACTATGGCTACACCTTC CASSSPRQGGDYGYTF TRBD1 TRBV5-1 . TRBJ1-2
TGTGCCAGCAGTGAATTGAGACAGGGTCAGCCCCAGCATTTT CASSELRQGQPQHF TRBD1 TRBV6-1 . TRBJ1-5
TGTGCCAGCTCACCGAGACAGGGGGCAAATCAGGGGACCGGGGAGCTGTTTTTT CASSPRQGANQGTGELFF TRBD1 TRBV18 . TRBJ2-2
TGTGCCAGCAGTGCACAGGGGGTAGGCGAGCAGTTCTTC CASSAQGVGEQFF TRBD1 TRBV6-1 . TRBJ2-1
TGTGCCAGCAGTTTATTGGGGGGCAATGAGCAGTTCTTC CASSLLGGNEQFF . TRBV28 . TRBJ2-1
TGCGCCAGCAGCCCCGGACGGGGGGCTGGGGAGACCCAGTACTTC CASSPGRGAGETQYF . TRBV5-1 . TRBJ2-5
TGCAGCGTTGAAAGGGTAGCGGGAGCCAATGAGCAGTTCTTC CSVERVAGANEQFF TRBD2 TRBV29-1 . TRBJ2-1
TGTGCCAGCAGCGCGACGGGGTGGGATACGCAGTATTTT CASSATGWDTQYF . TRBV5-5 . TRBJ2-3
TGTGCCATAAAGGGACAGGCGGGCGAGCAGTACTTC CAIKGQAGEQYF TRBD1 TRBV19 . TRBJ2-7
TGCGCCAGCAGTGAGTCGCACAGGGGGAACGAGCAGTACTTC CASSESHRGNEQYF TRBD1 TRBV10-2 few TRBJ2-7
TGTGCCAGCAGCCTTGGGCCTTTCTACGAGCAGTACTTC CASSLGPFYEQYF . TRBV7-6 . TRBJ2-7
TGTGCCAGCAGCTTGGCCGGGACAGCTGAGCAGTTCTTC CASSLAGTAEQFF TRBD1 TRBV5-6 . TRBJ2-1
TGTGCCAGCAGCCGCAAGGAAGGGGAGGGAAACACCATATATTTT CASSRKEGEGNTIYF . TRBV4-2 . TRBJ1-3
TGTGCCAGCAGCCAGACCATTGAGCAGTTCTTC CASSQTIEQFF . TRBV11-2 few TRBJ2-1
TGTGCCGCGGGGATGAACACTGAAGCTTTCTTT CAAGMNTEAFF . TRBV19 . TRBJ1-1
TGCGCCAGCAGCTTGGCGGAAGGCACAGATACGCAGTATTTT CASSLAEGTDTQYF . TRBV5-1 . TRBJ2-3
TGTGCCAGCTCACCACTGGGTACGGTAGACACCATATATTTT CASSPLGTVDTIYF . TRBV18 once TRBJ1-3
TGTGCCAGCTCACGAGGGACTACTTACGAGCAGTACTTC CASSRGTTYEQYF TRBD2 TRBV18 once TRBJ2-7
TGCAGCGTTGAGGGACGGCGTGGCGCCTATGGCTACACCTTC CSVEGRRGAYGYTF . TRBV29-1 . TRBJ1-2
TGTGCCAGCAGTCGGGACAGGGTCGGCCCTGGGGCCAACGTCCTGACTTTC CASSRDRVGPGANVLTF TRBD1 TRBV2 . TRBJ2-6
TGTGCCAGCAGTTTATCCGCGACTAGCGGGAGGGCTTATGAGCAGTTCTTC CASSLSATSGRAYEQFF TRBD2 TRBV27 few TRBJ2-1
TGCGCCAGCAGCCAAGATAAACCCATAGGCAACATTCAGTACTTC CASSQDKPIGNIQYF . TRBV4-1 . TRBJ2-4
TGTGCCAGTAGTAAGGCCCTTTTGGACAATGAGCAGTTCTTC CASSKALLDNEQFF . TRBV19 . TRBJ2-1
TGTGCCAGCAGTCCTCTCGGAGAGACCCAGTACTTC CASSPLGETQYF . TRBV27 . TRBJ2-5
TGTGCCAGTAGTACCGGGGACTACCTCAATGAGCAGTTCTTC CASSTGDYLNEQFF TRBD2 TRBV19 medium-sized TRBJ2-1
TGTGCCAGCAGTAAAGACAGGGGCTCAAGGGCCAACGAGCAGTACTTC CASSKDRGSRANEQYF TRBD1 TRBV27 . TRBJ2-7
TGTGCCAGAAGCTGTAAGAATCTGGACAGGCAAGAGACCCAGTACTTC CARSCKNLDRQETQYF TRBD1 TRBV5-3 . TRBJ2-5